This T cell receptor (beta chain) derives from a study of a mutant IDH1 vaccine in newly diagnosed glioma (dated by TCRdb to about 2021). For context, the study as a whole: Vaccination started 4-6 weeks after radiotherapy alone, or was given together with temozolomide cycles in the groups whose treatment included chemotherapy. Peripheral blood was drawn at six visits: V03 (baseline), V05, V07, V10, V12 and V13. The week-35 safety follow-up took place at visit V12, and the week-47 end of study took place at visit V13. Prior to enrollment, patients had been given standard therapy consisting of radiotherapy alone, temozolomide alone, or radiochemotherapy with temozolomide, with the combination given to most patients. For exploratory analyses, longitudinal TCRB deep sequencing was carried out in about 25 treated patients wherever samples were available. Of the roughly 32 patients who were treated, about 62% were male and about 40% were female, and the mean age was roughly 40 years.

A remark on this clone: Its antigen is not yet known. No quality values exist for individual bases; no much larger clone is one base distant.

Points the paper makes about the study in general: According to the authors, sample limitations meant that analyses of patient blood samples could not be reproduced. Selection of PBMC samples for TCRB deep sequencing was based on availability. Changes in the top peripheral T cell clonotypes picked up by TCRB sequencing did not appear to be linked to pseudoprogression. Immune responses induced by the vaccine were seen in 90% to 95% of patients across multiple MHC alleles.

Library prep was done by the immunoSEQ multiplex PCR assay. Rearranged TCR beta chain sequences were amplified using the hsTCRB Kit according to the manufacturer's protocol. Sequencing of TCRB libraries was carried out on an Illumina MiSeq. As for how the authors treated the data: The kit vendor's proprietary platform handled demultiplexing, trimming and gene mapping. Entries here come from immuneACCESS through TCRdb and include only in-frame sequences with V and J called. Some clones fail to appear in such tables; in the studies checked, an unresolved V gene covers under half of the shortfall, and the cause of the remainder is unknown. V, J and clone size are taken as reported in that table, and D and trimming were inferred from the DNA itself. The sample profile shows some 33,000 clones; 81% of them were found once. Roughly 15% of the sample belongs to the ten largest clones. The time point label, read with the paper, signifies: week 35, safety follow-up. Each vaccine dose, consisting of 300 ug of a 20-mer mutant IDH1 peptide in Montanide, was administered subcutaneously with topical imiquimod. Patients received eight vaccinations in weeks 1, 3, 5, 7, 11, 15, 19 and 23, corresponding to visits V03 through V10. Newly diagnosed WHO grade 3 or 4 IDH1-mutant astrocytomas showing loss of nuclear ATRX were present in the donors. The samples were drawn from NOA16, a multicentre, single-arm, open-label phase I trial in Germany that tested a mutant IDH1 peptide vaccine in humans for the first time. Genomic DNA for TCRB sequencing was extracted from EDTA blood using the DNeasy Blood and Tissue Kit.

Sequenced material: PBMCs, taken from a glioma patient whose treatment included an IDH1 peptide vaccine. The sequence came from a man in his thirties or forties with glioma.

The DNA sequence follows: TGTGCCAGCAGCCCGGGACGGAGGACTGAAGCTTTCTTT. Its protein is CASSPGRRTEAFF. The sequence links TRBV7-9 to TRBJ1-1; a tentative D match to TRBD1 spans 5 bases. The germline V gene encodes CDR1 SEHNR and CDR2 FQNEAQ (reference sequence). V is reduced by 5 bases and J by 5 bases, leaving a spacing of 12 bases between them. The cysteine opens and the phenylalanine closes a CDR3 of 13 amino acids. The sequence is cut down to CDR3 DNA, 39 bases in frame from base 1.